This is a list of T cell receptor beta chains from one sample in a study of T cell repertoires in cytomegalovirus infection. The antigens for these receptors are not known. TCRdb independently ran MiXCR on the reads; one entry per CDR3 protein. Here the sample spans some 500,000 distinct CDR3 sequences, roughly a third being singletons. The input for sequencing was cultured PBMCs, taken from culture after CMV antigen stimulation. These receptors were collected from a human donor in good health (CMV status not recorded). Some clones in this sample may be carry-over from other donors' samples. Each CDR3 is given with its conserved first and last residue. A D gene is named only where the DNA matches it firmly. Part of the rows lack a size; the others show once, few, many or a class for expanded clones.

J gene | clone size | D gene | V gene | CDR3 protein | CDR3 DNA
TRBJ1-4 | few | - | TRBV4-3 | CASSQDVTGKGEKLFF | TGCGCCAGCAGCCAAGACGTAACAGGAAAGGGGGAAAAACTGTTTTTT
TRBJ2-1 | - | - | TRBV27 | CASSSLRGGSYNEQFF | TGTGCCAGCAGTTCCCTCCGAGGGGGCTCCTACAATGAGCAGTTCTTC
TRBJ2-1 | many | TRBD2 | TRBV7-8 | CASSLAQAGLLAGGSKEQFF | TGTGCCAGCAGCTTAGCGCAGGCAGGGCTGTTAGCGGGAGGAAGTAAGGAGCAGTTCTTC
TRBJ1-1 | few | - | TRBV4-3 | CASSQDKNGGWEAFF | TGCGCCAGCAGCCAAGATAAGAACGGGGGGTGGGAAGCTTTCTTT
TRBJ2-1 | - | - | TRBV18 | CASSPVTTTLLYNEQFF | TGTGCCAGCTCACCAGTTACTACGACTCTGTTATACAATGAGCAGTTCTTC
TRBJ2-3 | - | TRBD2 | TRBV7-9 | CASSTKAGGDSTDTQYF | TGTGCCAGCAGCACCAAGGCGGGAGGGGATAGCACAGATACGCAGTATTTT
TRBJ2-7 | few | TRBD1 | TRBV28 | CASTSQQGAYEQYF | TGTGCCAGCACCTCCCAACAGGGGGCTTACGAGCAGTACTTC
TRBJ2-6 | few | TRBD2 | TRBV6-1 | CASRLAGAGANVLTF | TGTGCCAGCAGGCTAGCGGGAGCTGGGGCCAACGTCCTGACTTTC
TRBJ2-1 | - | - | TRBV5-6 | CASSLVRQFYNEQFF | TGTGCCAGCAGCTTGGTCAGGCAGTTCTACAATGAGCAGTTCTTC
TRBJ1-1 | few | - | TRBV7-9 | CASTLADGTEAFF | TGTGCCAGCACCTTAGCCGATGGAACTGAAGCTTTCTTT
TRBJ1-3 | few | - | TRBV28 | CASSIQRSPVYF | TGTGCCAGCAGTATCCAGAGGAGCCCCGTATATTTT
TRBJ1-2 | - | TRBD1 | TRBV7-2 | CASSWYRGAGYGYTF | TGTGCCAGCAGCTGGTACAGGGGAGCCGGCTATGGCTACACCTTC
TRBJ2-2 | - | - | TRBV9 | CASSVVAGELFF | TGTGCCAGCAGCGTAGTGGCCGGGGAGCTGTTTTTT
TRBJ1-4 | few | - | TRBV15 | CATSRGRTEEKLFF | TGTGCCACCAGCAGGGGACGGACGGAAGAAAAACTGTTTTTT
TRBJ1-5 | few | TRBD1 | TRBV24-1 | CATSDGTGGNQPQHF | TGTGCCACCAGTGACGGGACAGGGGGCAATCAGCCCCAGCATTTT
TRBJ1-1 | few | - | TRBV4-1 | CASSQDQASTEAFF | TGCGCCAGCAGCCAAGATCAGGCGTCCACTGAAGCTTTCTTT
TRBJ2-1 | few | TRBD1 | TRBV19 | CASSEGASNEQFF | TGTGCCAGTAGTGAGGGGGCCAGCAATGAGCAGTTCTTC
TRBJ2-3 | - | TRBD2 | TRBV12-3/TRBV12-4 | CASSLEVRASGNTDTQYF | TGTGCCAGCAGTTTAGAGGTCCGGGCTAGCGGGAACACAGATACGCAGTATTTT
TRBJ1-5 | many | - | TRBV6-2/TRBV6-3 | CASSYSGGNQPQHF | TGTGCCAGCAGTTACTCCGGGGGGAATCAGCCCCAGCATTTT
TRBJ1-1 | - | - | TRBV6-5 | CASSYSGVGATEAFF | TGTGCCAGCAGTTACTCGGGAGTGGGTGCCACTGAAGCTTTCTTT
TRBJ2-1 | few | - | TRBV7-2 | CAKSDYYNEQFF | TGTGCCAAAAGCGATTACTACAATGAGCAGTTCTTC
TRBJ2-5 | - | TRBD1 | TRBV7-9 | CASSLTGTGRETQYF | TGTGCCAGCAGCTTAACTGGGACAGGGCGAGAGACCCAGTACTTC
TRBJ2-6 | - | - | TRBV5-4 | CASTSTTGANVLTF | TGTGCCAGCACCTCAACTACTGGGGCCAACGTCCTGACTTTC
TRBJ1-1 | few | - | TRBV4-1 | CASSPSWGNRDGAFF | TGCGCCAGCAGCCCTTCGTGGGGGAACAGGGATGGAGCTTTCTTT
TRBJ1-1 | few | - | TRBV12-5 | CASGLGRMNTEAFF | TGTGCTAGTGGTTTAGGCAGGATGAACACTGAAGCTTTCTTT
TRBJ1-2 | - | - | TRBV2 | CASSEQGSNYGYTF | TGTGCCAGCAGCGAACAGGGATCGAACTATGGCTACACCTTC
TRBJ2-1 | many | - | TRBV7-2 | CASSLNRAGNGNEQFF | TGTGCCAGCAGCTTAAATCGAGCCGGTAACGGCAATGAGCAGTTCTTC
TRBJ2-3 | - | - | TRBV7-6 | CASSPSLATDTQYF | TGTGCCAGCAGTCCTTCACTAGCCACAGATACGCAGTATTTT
TRBJ2-2 | few | TRBD1 | TRBV4-3 | CASSQDRYRGITGELFF | TGCGCCAGCAGCCAAGATCGGTACAGGGGAATCACCGGGGAGCTGTTTTTT
TRBJ2-5 | few | - | TRBV20-1 | CSAILGWSRQGGWETQYF | TGCAGTGCAATATTAGGGTGGTCAAGACAGGGAGGCTGGGAGACCCAGTACTTC
TRBJ2-2 | - | TRBD1 | TRBV6-1 | CASSYAWQGAGTGELFF | TGTGCCAGCAGTTACGCATGGCAGGGGGCAGGAACCGGGGAGCTGTTTTTT
TRBJ2-7 | many | TRBD2 | TRBV11-2 | CASSYGGRGRGAYEQYF | TGTGCCAGCAGCTACGGCGGTCGCGGGAGGGGGGCCTACGAGCAGTACTTC
TRBJ2-1 | - | - | TRBV5-3 | CASSTEDRYNEQFF | TGTGCCAGCAGCACCGAGGACAGATACAATGAGCAGTTCTTC
TRBJ2-2 | many | TRBD1 | TRBV7-9 | CASSSPDRAFGLNTGELFF | TGTGCCAGCAGCTCGCCGGACAGGGCTTTCGGCCTGAACACCGGGGAGCTGTTTTTT
TRBJ2-2 | few | - | TRBV7-2 | CASSLGGMGGTGELFF | TGTGCCAGCAGCTTGGGGGGAATGGGGGGCACCGGGGAGCTGTTTTTT
TRBJ2-7 | few | - | TRBV28 | CASSPSDVAYEQYF | TGTGCCAGCAGCCCTTCTGATGTAGCCTACGAGCAGTACTTC
TRBJ2-7 | - | TRBD1 | TRBV28 | CASRDRDRAGEQYF | TGTGCCAGCAGGGACCGGGACAGGGCGGGAGAGCAGTACTTC